These 16 T cell receptor beta chains were sequenced from one sample in a study of T cells after yellow fever vaccination. TCRdb redid the calling of the 5' RACE reads with MiXCR, one entry per CDR3 protein. The sample has 300,000 to 350,000 distinct CDR3 sequences; around 4.4% are singletons. Sequenced here: PBMCs, sampled 15 days after the yellow fever booster vaccination. The source is a man aged 18 to 29 who received the YFV17D yellow fever vaccine.

The chain carries TRBV7-2 and TRBJ2-7; D perhaps matches TRBD2 (5 bases). The V gene's germline CDR1 is SGHTA and CDR2 FQGNSA. This CDR3 has 14 residues. V was clipped by 5 bases and J by 9 bases, with 20 bases between them. The CDR3 nucleotides read TGTGCCAGCAGCCTATCCCCCGAGGGCGCGGGGCAGTACGTC. This sequence encodes CASSLSPEGAGQYV.

CDR3 DNA sequence: TGCGCCAGCAGCCAAGGGGTACGCAGCGAGCAGTACTTC. This translates into CASSQGVRSEQYF. This chain uses TRBV4-3 with TRBJ2-7; D unclear. The CDR3 has 13 amino acids. Germline assignment: CDR1 LGHNA and CDR2 YSLEER. V was clipped by 1 base and J by 6 bases, with 10 bases between them.

There are many counts of this clonotype. The genes are TRBV5-1 and TRBJ2-5; 9 nucleotides match TRBD1. The germline CDR1 and CDR2 sequences are SGHRS and YFSETQ. The CDR3 consists of 17 residues. With V trimmed by 4 bases and J by 5 bases, 15 bases remained unmatched. DNA of the CDR3: TGCGCCAGCAGCCCCGATGGGGGACAGGGAATCGTCGAGACCCAGTACTTC. This translates into CASSPDGGQGIVETQYF.

This clonotype has a count of ten or more. This chain uses TRBV11-3 with TRBJ2-5; a possible D gene is TRBD1 (6 bases). The CDR3 extends over 15 amino acids. Trimming removed 5 bases from V and 1 base from J, with 14 bases in between. The germline gives CDR1 SGHNT, CDR2 YENEEA. In nucleotides, the CDR3 is TGTGCCAGCAGCAGGGGGTCGTCCGGCCAAGAGACCCAGTACTTC. It translates to CASSRGSSGQETQYF.

This clonotype has just a few counts. The J gene is TRBJ2-6, the V gene TRBV12-3 or TRBV12-4; D remains unclear. V lost 3 bases, J lost 0 bases, and 3 bases lay in between. CDR3 length: 14 residues. As DNA, the CDR3 is TGTGCCAGCAGTTTCACCTCTGGGGCCAACGTCCTGACTTTC. Its protein product is CASSFTSGANVLTF.

In this sample, this clonotype turned up a few times. The V gene is TRBV5-6, the J gene TRBJ1-1; possibly TRBD1 for D (5 bases). Trimming pared 2 bases from V and 1 base from J, leaving 21 bases between. The germline CDR1 and CDR2 sequences are SGHDT and YYEEEE. There are 18 residues in the CDR3. The CDR3 coding sequence is TGTGCCAGCAGCTTACGGGGAGGTTCGGGACGGCAGAACACTGAAGCTTTCTTT. It specifies CASSLRGGSGRQNTEAFF. Together with reference TRBV5-6 and TRBJ1-1, the CDR3 gives the full variable domain: DAGVTQSPTHLIKTRGQQVTLRCSPKSGHDTVSWYQQALGQGPQFIFQYYEEEERQRGNFPDRFSGHQFPNYSSELNVNALLLGDSALYLCASSLRGGSGRQNTEAFFGQGTRLTVV.

CDR3 sequence reads: CASRSRDRGNEQYF. The DNA of the CDR3 is TGTGCCAGCAGGAGCCGGGACAGGGGAAACGAGCAGTACTTC. The genes are TRBV27 and TRBJ2-7; 10 nucleotides agree with TRBD1. Germline V gene sequence: CDR1 MNHEY, CDR2 SMNVEV (reference sequence). CDR3 size: 14 residues. Trimming removed 6 bases from V and 5 bases from J; junction bases left unmatched: 7.

This clonotype was seen more than once but under ten times. The V call is TRBV20-1, the J call TRBJ2-2; D is undetermined. V dropped 0 bases and J dropped 7 bases, with 12 bases sitting between them. The CDR3 runs 14 residues. From germline, CDR1 is DFQATT and CDR2 SNEGSKA (reference sequence). The CDR3: CSARDLGNSGELFF. Written as DNA, the CDR3 is TGCAGTGCTAGAGATTTGGGAAATAGCGGGGAGCTGTTTTTT.

This CDR3 reads CASSARTVYQETQYF. As DNA, the CDR3 is TGTGCCAGCAGCGCACGGACCGTGTACCAAGAGACCCAGTACTTC. V is TRBV3-1 and J is TRBJ2-5; D is unclear. Trimming left V 5 bases short and J 0 bases short, with 13 bases between. This CDR3 has 15 amino acids. The germline V gene encodes CDR1 LGHDT and CDR2 YNNKEL (reference sequence).

The chain has TRBV10-3 and TRBJ2-7; 7 nucleotides agree with TRBD1. The CDR3 is 13 amino acids. From germline, CDR1 is ENHRY and CDR2 SYGVKD. J gave up 6 bases and V 5 bases, and 7 bases lay outside the gene matches. CDR3 nucleotide sequence: TGTGCCATCAGTAAGGGGGCTTACGGCGAGCAGTACTTC. Translation: CAISKGAYGEQYF.

This clonotype came up a few times. The chain combines TRBV21-1 with TRBJ2-4; TRBD1 was called by the table and not checked on the DNA. TRBV21-1 is described as a pseudogene. The CDR3 extends over 17 amino acids. CDR3 coding DNA: TGTGCCAGCAGCAAAGCGCACAGGGGTTTGGCCAAAAACATTCAGTACTTC. It yields the protein CASSKAHRGLAKNIQYF.

This clonotype was found many times. The V gene is TRBV5-1, the J gene TRBJ1-1, with D possibly TRBD1 on 5 matching bases. Per the germline V gene, CDR1 is SGHRS and CDR2 is YFSETQ. The CDR3 is made up of 17 amino acids. V was trimmed by 0 bases and J by 4 bases, leaving 19 bases between them. This CDR3 is CASSLDPGNFGATEAFF. CDR3 nucleotides: TGCGCCAGCAGCTTGGACCCGGGAAACTTTGGGGCCACTGAAGCTTTCTTT. Full variable domain (remainder filled in from reference TRBV5-1 and TRBJ1-1): KAGVTQTPRYLIKTRGQQVTLSCSPISGHRSVSWYQQTPGQGLQFLFEYFSETQRNKGNFPGRFSGRQFSNSRSEMNVSTLELGDSALYLCASSLDPGNFGATEAFFGQGTRLTVV.

This clonotype was counted between two and nine times. As DNA, the CDR3 is TGCGCCAGCAGCCAAGCAGGGGCCTGGCAGCCCCAGCATTTT. It encodes CASSQAGAWQPQHF. The chain combines TRBV4-1 with TRBJ1-5; weak D call: TRBD1 (6 bases). Trimming took 1 base from V and 7 from J, leaving 11 bases between them. The V gene's germline CDR1 is MGHRA and CDR2 YSYEKL. The CDR3 consists of 14 residues.

The sample holds many counts of this clonotype. V usage is TRBV20-1 and J usage is TRBJ2-4; 7 positions agree with TRBD1. Per the germline V gene, CDR1 is DFQATT and CDR2 is SNEGSKA (reference sequence). The CDR3 has 15 residues. V was pared by 0 bases and J by 1 base, with 3 bases of the junction left unmatched. The CDR3 nucleotides are TGCAGTGCTAGAGATAGCAGGGGGGCCAAAAACATTCAGTACTTC. This gives the protein CSARDSRGAKNIQYF.

The gene calls are TRBV18 and TRBJ1-6; D might be TRBD1 (6 bases). V lost 3 bases and J lost 7, with 13 bases in between. Germline loops: CDR1 KGHSH, CDR2 LQKENI. This CDR3 is built from 15 residues. CDR3 in amino acids: CASSPQGYRNSPLHF. The DNA of the CDR3 is TGTGCCAGCTCACCCCAGGGGTATAGAAATTCACCCCTCCACTTT.

The rearrangement links TRBV6-5 to TRBJ2-3, with D unresolved. The CDR3 is 14 residues long. Between the trimmed V and J ends, which lost 8 bases and 6 bases, there was a span of 18 bases. CDR1 and CDR2 from the germline V gene are MNHEY and SVGAGI. CDR3 bases: TGTGCCAGCCGACCCACGTTACCCCCGGATACGCAGTATTTT. Protein product: CASRPTLPPDTQYF.